This T cell receptor (beta chain) came from a study of T cell clonotyping in hematopoietic cell transplantation. CDR3 length: 13 amino acids. Produced via immunoSEQ multiplex PCR; TCRdb's table is partial and in-frame only. This table holds over 25,000 clones, almost 96% found once. A word on this clone: The antigen remains undetermined.

Study-level points and caveats: At the given depth, recipient repertoires were over 97% de novo clonotypes.

The chain employs TRBV12-1 and TRBJ1-2. TRBV12-1 is recorded as a pseudogene. The sequencing input was peripheral blood mononuclear cells. The origin of this receptor is a man aged 50-60 years in good health. Some clones in this sample may be carry-over from other donors' samples. The CDR3 nucleotides read TGTGCCAGCAGCGCCCGGGCTTACTATGGCTACACCTTC. It is translated as CASSARAYYGYTF.